These 23 T cell receptor beta chains came from one sample sequenced in a study of T cell responses to AZD1222 COVID-19 vaccine. Here immunoSEQ multiplex PCR was the method, and the copy in TCRdb shows in-frame clones only, minus some. This sample has 50,000 to 75,000 clones, with roughly 70% found just once. The material was peripheral blood, obtained on day 0 of AZD1222 vaccination. The receptor source for this set is an adult in good health.

This rearrangement joins TRBV7-9 to TRBJ1-2, with D possibly being TRBD1 (5 bases). This CDR3 is 16 amino acids long. Germline V lookup: CDR1 SEHNR, CDR2 FQNEAQ (reference sequence). V lost 3 bases, J lost 3 bases, and 17 bases lay in between. The CDR3 loop reads CASSFRDAVTHYGYTF. CDR3 coding DNA: TGTGCCAGCAGCTTTAGGGACGCAGTGACCCACTATGGCTACACCTTC.

The V call is TRBV15, the J call TRBJ1-1, with D unresolved. The CDR3 length is 12 residues. Trimming took 0 bases from V and 8 from J, leaving 7 bases between them. CDR1 is LNHNV, CDR2 YYDKDF, per germline (reference sequence). Here the CDR3 reads CATSREGPEAFF. CDR3 bases: TGTGCCACCAGCAGAGAAGGTCCCGAAGCTTTCTTT.

This clone was counted once. This rearrangement joins TRBV19 to TRBJ1-1; D unresolved. The CDR3 contains 13 residues. Germline V gives CDR1 LNHDA, CDR2 SQIVND (reference sequence). Trimming cost V 5 bases and J 0 bases, with 7 bases left between them. As DNA, the CDR3 is TGTGCCAGTAGTGCCTATATGAACACTGAAGCTTTCTTT. It yields the protein CASSAYMNTEAFF.

The chain carries TRBV4-3 and TRBJ2-6; TRBD2 agrees at 7 bases. Germline loops: CDR1 LGHNA, CDR2 YSLEER. The CDR3 is made up of 19 amino acids. J was trimmed by 5 bases and V by 7 bases; bases with no gene match: 20. In nucleotides, the CDR3 is TGCGCCAGCAAGGAGAAAAGGGTACGGGGGGATTTTAGGGCCAACGTCCTGACTTTC. Translated, it gives CASKEKRVRGDFRANVLTF.

The V call is TRBV19, the J call TRBJ1-1; D gene uncertain. V was shortened by 3 bases and J by 0 bases, with 11 bases between the two germline ends. CDR1 LNHDA and CDR2 SQIVND come from the germline V gene (reference sequence). The CDR3 consists of 15 residues. The DNA of the CDR3 is TGTGCCAGTAGTATGGGAAGAGGCGTGAACACTGAAGCTTTCTTT. This sequence encodes CASSMGRGVNTEAFF.

The chain recombines TRBV19 with TRBJ2-7; 10 bases are shared with TRBD1. CDR1 is LNHDA and CDR2 is SQIVND in the germline V gene (reference sequence). The CDR3 runs to 14 residues. With V trimmed by 4 bases and J by 4 bases, 4 bases remained unmatched. The CDR3 spells CASSSRDRGYEQYF. The CDR3, as DNA: TGTGCCAGTAGTAGCCGGGACAGGGGTTACGAGCAGTACTTC.

The CDR3 region is CASATTSGADTQYF. As DNA, the CDR3 is TGCGCCAGCGCGACGACTAGCGGGGCAGATACGCAGTATTTT. V and J are TRBV5-1 and TRBJ2-3, with 11 nucleotides matching TRBD2. CDR1 and CDR2 from the germline V gene are SGHRS and YFSETQ. This CDR3 has 14 amino acids. With V trimmed by 7 bases and J by 4 bases, 5 bases remained unmatched.

The gene calls are TRBV4-1 and TRBJ2-2; 7 nucleotides align to TRBD1. The CDR3 runs 15 residues. After removal of 4 bases from V and 5 bases from J, the junction contained 7 bases not matched to a gene. Germline CDR1 reads MGHRA; CDR2 reads YSYEKL. This chain's CDR3 is CASSPGQVETGELFF. CDR3 in DNA: TGCGCCAGCAGCCCAGGACAGGTGGAAACCGGGGAGCTGTTTTTT.

The gene calls are TRBV6-6 and TRBJ1-2; weak D call: TRBD1 (6 bases). The CDR3 totals 15 residues. The germline V and J ends were trimmed by 7 bases and 2 bases, with 17 bases remaining between them. The germline gives CDR1 MNHNY, CDR2 SVGAGI (reference sequence). The CDR3 nucleotides read TGTGCCAGCATCAGGGGTTCCCGGGACAACTATGGCTACACCTTC. This gives the protein CASIRGSRDNYGYTF.

V gene TRBV28 combines with J gene TRBJ1-1; D is undetermined. Between the trimmed V and J ends, which lost 7 bases and 9 bases, there was a span of 15 bases. The CDR3 contains 12 residues. Germline-derived CDR1 and CDR2 are MDHEN and SYDVKM. Written as DNA, the CDR3 is TGTGCCAGCAAAAGTGGGGATAGTAAAGCTTTCTTT. Its protein product is CASKSGDSKAFF.

Only one count was recorded for this clone. The chain links TRBV7-8 to TRBJ1-4; 8 bases agree with TRBD1. CDR3 length: 14 amino acids. J gave up 8 bases and V 4 bases, and 6 bases lay outside the gene matches. Germline lookup yields CDR1 SGHVS and CDR2 FQNEAQ. The CDR3 here is CASSSGTGVEKLFF. The CDR3 DNA reads TGTGCCAGCAGCTCCGGGACAGGAGTAGAAAAACTGTTTTTT.

The chain combines TRBV6-5 with TRBJ2-2; D is possibly TRBD1 (5 bases). CDR1 MNHEY and CDR2 SVGAGI come from the germline V gene. V shed 0 bases and J shed 2 bases, with 10 bases lying between them. The CDR3 totals 16 residues. The CDR3 region is CASSYSETANTGELFF. CDR3 nucleotides: TGTGCCAGCAGTTACTCGGAGACAGCAAACACCGGGGAGCTGTTTTTT.

The V gene is TRBV10-3, the J gene TRBJ1-2; TRBD1 aligns across 12 bases. Germline loops: CDR1 ENHRY, CDR2 SYGVKD. V shed 10 bases and J 7 bases; nucleotides not matched to a gene: 7. This CDR3 spans 13 amino acids. DNA of the CDR3: TGTGCCACCCAGGGACAGGGGGCTTCTGGCTACACCTTC. Translated, it gives CATQGQGASGYTF.

The gene calls are TRBV29-1 and TRBJ1-2; 8 bases map to TRBD1. Per the germline V gene, CDR1 is SQVTM and CDR2 is ANQGSEA. The V segment lost 3 bases and the J segment 10 bases; nucleotides outside the gene matches: 4. This CDR3 contains 11 residues. The CDR3 is CSVDAGGVYTF. The CDR3 DNA reads TGCAGCGTTGATGCAGGGGGCGTCTACACCTTC.

CDR3 residues: CASSPQTEGELFF. As DNA, the CDR3 is TGTGCCAGCTCACCACAGACGGAGGGGGAGCTGTTTTTT. The chain has TRBV18 and TRBJ2-2, with D uncertain. The CDR3 sequence is 13 residues long. Germline lookup yields CDR1 KGHSH and CDR2 LQKENI. V lost 1 base to trimming and J lost 8 bases, with 8 bases between them. Variable domain in full (rest from reference TRBV18 and TRBJ2-2): NAGVMQNPRHLVRRRGQEARLRCSPMKGHSHVYWYRQLPEEGLKFMVYLQKENIIDESGMPKERFSAEFPKEGPSILRIQQVVRGDSAAYFCASSPQTEGELFFGEGSRLTVL.

The J gene is TRBJ1-5, the V gene TRBV6-5, with TRBD1 matching 7 bases. V was pared by 4 bases and J by 6 bases, with 6 bases of the junction left unmatched. The V gene's germline CDR1 is MNHEY and CDR2 SVGAGI. The CDR3 runs to 14 residues. The CDR3 sequence: CASSSKGAAQPQHF. The CDR3 coding sequence is TGTGCCAGCAGTTCGAAGGGGGCGGCTCAGCCCCAGCATTTT.

The chain is built from TRBV15 and TRBJ1-5, with unresolved D. The CDR3 is 15 residues long. CDR1 and CDR2 from the germline V gene are LNHNV and YYDKDF (reference sequence). The ends were cut back, 4 bases at V and 5 bases at J, with 15 bases in the middle. The chain's CDR3 is CATSKGPQNYQPQHF. The DNA for the CDR3 is TGTGCCACCAGCAAAGGGCCGCAAAATTATCAGCCCCAGCATTTT.

The chain employs TRBV3-1 (or the pseudogene TRBV3-2) and TRBJ1-5; no reliable D call. Trimming shortened V by 6 bases and J by 7 bases, and 4 bases separated the two germline ends. CDR1 is LGHDT, CDR2 YNNKEL, per germline (reference sequence). This CDR3 comprises 10 residues. Written as DNA, the CDR3 is TGTGCCAGCAGAAGCCAGCCCCAGCATTTT. Translating gives CASRSQPQHF.

The chain has TRBV14 and TRBJ2-5; a weak D match, TRBD2 (5 bases). This CDR3 is built from 12 residues. Germline-derived CDR1 and CDR2 are SGHDN and FVKESK. V dropped 0 bases and J dropped 13 bases, with 12 bases sitting between them. CDR3 loop: CASSQDTRLRYF. The CDR3, as DNA: TGTGCCAGCAGCCAAGATACGAGACTACGGTACTTC.

This chain links TRBV7-9 with TRBJ2-7, with D perhaps TRBD1 or TRBD2 (6 bases each). The V end lost 4 bases, the J end lost 7 bases, and 11 bases lay between the germline ends. The CDR3 spans 12 residues. CDR1 is SEHNR and CDR2 is FQNEAQ in the germline V gene (reference sequence). DNA for the CDR3: TGTGCCAGCAGCTCCCGGGGGCGTGAGCAGTACTTC. This gives the protein CASSSRGREQYF.

V is TRBV5-4 and J is TRBJ1-2; possibly TRBD1 for D (5 bases). Trimming removed 0 bases at V and 6 bases at J, with 12 bases between. The length of the CDR3 is 14 residues. In germline, CDR1 is SGHNT, CDR2 YYREEE (reference sequence). In DNA form, the CDR3 reads TGTGCCAGCAGCTTGGTGGAGGGGAGCAATGGCTACACCTTC. It codes for CASSLVEGSNGYTF.

The chain employs TRBV5-1 and TRBJ1-3; maybe TRBD1 (5 bases). The CDR3 extends over 14 amino acids. Germline V gene lookup returns CDR1 SGHRS and CDR2 YFSETQ. Trimming took 4 bases from V and 8 from J, leaving 16 bases between them. CDR3 region: CASSPAGRAHTIYF. The CDR3 DNA follows: TGCGCCAGCAGCCCGGCCGGCAGGGCACACACCATATATTTT.

This clone showed up just once. A read error may produce the germline difference seen at one junction end. The chain employs TRBV5-1 and TRBJ2-7; TRBD1 matches 10 bases. Germline loops: CDR1 SGHRS, CDR2 YFSETQ. The CDR3 has 15 amino acids. The CDR3 DNA follows: TGCGCCAGCAGATTGGAGACAGGGGGCGCGGGGGAGCAGTACTTC. Its translation is CASRLETGGAGEQYF.